This T cell receptor beta chain was recovered during a study of radiotherapy plus CTLA-4 blockade in lung cancer. Across the whole study: An objective response was seen in around a sixth of patients, and disease control in less than 35%.

Method: immunoSEQ multiplex PCR; TCRdb's copy keeps in-frame clones and lacks some. The data hold approximately 77,000 clones, with roughly 80% observed a single time. The V and J ends lost 2 bases and 11 bases respectively, with 16 bases between them. This CDR3 is 14 amino acids long. In germline, CDR1 is MDHEN, CDR2 SYDVKM. This specimen consisted of peripheral blood, obtained from a patient treated with radiotherapy plus ipilimumab. V is TRBV28 and J is TRBJ2-1; no definite D call. The sequence came from a human donor with non-small cell lung cancer who had stable disease on radiotherapy plus ipilimumab. The CDR3 DNA reads as TGTGCCAGCAGTTTAGGGCTAGTGGTAAGGCAGCAGTTCTTC. Encoded protein: CASSLGLVVRQQFF.